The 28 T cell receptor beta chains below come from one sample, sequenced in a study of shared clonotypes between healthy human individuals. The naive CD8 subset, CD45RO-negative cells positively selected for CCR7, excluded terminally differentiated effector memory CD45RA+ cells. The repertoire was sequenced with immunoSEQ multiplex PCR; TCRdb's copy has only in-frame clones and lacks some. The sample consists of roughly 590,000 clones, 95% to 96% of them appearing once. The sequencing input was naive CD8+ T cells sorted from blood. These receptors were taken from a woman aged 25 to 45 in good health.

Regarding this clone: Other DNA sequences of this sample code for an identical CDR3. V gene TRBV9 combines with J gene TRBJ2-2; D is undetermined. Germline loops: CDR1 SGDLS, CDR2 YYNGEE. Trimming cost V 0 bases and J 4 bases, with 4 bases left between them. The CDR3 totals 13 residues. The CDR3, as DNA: TGTGCCAGCAGCGTAGGGGGCACCGGGGAGCTGTTTTTT. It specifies CASSVGGTGELFF.

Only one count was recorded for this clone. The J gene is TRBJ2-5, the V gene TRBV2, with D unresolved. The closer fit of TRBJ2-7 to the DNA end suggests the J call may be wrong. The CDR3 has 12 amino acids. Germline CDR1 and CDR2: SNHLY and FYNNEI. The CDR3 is CASSEKLYEQYF. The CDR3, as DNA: TGTGCCAGCAGTGAAAAGCTATACGAGCAGTACTTC.

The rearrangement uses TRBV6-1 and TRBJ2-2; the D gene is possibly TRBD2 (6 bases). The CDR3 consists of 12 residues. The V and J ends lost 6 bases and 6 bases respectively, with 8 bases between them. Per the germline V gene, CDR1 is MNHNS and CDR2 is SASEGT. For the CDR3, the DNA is TGTGCCAGCAGAGGAGGGGCCGGGGAGCTGTTTTTT. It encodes CASRGGAGELFF.

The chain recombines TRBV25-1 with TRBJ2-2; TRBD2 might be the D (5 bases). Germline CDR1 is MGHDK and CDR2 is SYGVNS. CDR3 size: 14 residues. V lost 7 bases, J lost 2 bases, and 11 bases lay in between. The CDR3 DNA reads TGTGCCAGCAAACGGGATTATAACACCGGGGAGCTGTTTTTT. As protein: CASKRDYNTGELFF.

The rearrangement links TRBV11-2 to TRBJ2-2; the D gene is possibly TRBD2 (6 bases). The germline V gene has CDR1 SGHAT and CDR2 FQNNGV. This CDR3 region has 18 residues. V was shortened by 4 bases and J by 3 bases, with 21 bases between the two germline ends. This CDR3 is CASSSGRKKGEHTGELFF. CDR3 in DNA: TGTGCCAGCAGCTCGGGGAGGAAAAAAGGGGAACACACCGGGGAGCTGTTTTTT.

CDR3 nucleotide sequence: TGTGCCAGCAGCGCGAGCCTAGCGAAAAGCACAGATACGCAGTATTTT. It codes for CASSASLAKSTDTQYF. The chain couples TRBV7-9 to TRBJ2-3; weak D call: TRBD2 (6 bases). The length of the CDR3 is 16 residues. V was cut by 5 bases and J by 0 bases, with 15 bases left in between. Looked up from germline, CDR1 is SEHNR and CDR2 is FQNEAQ (reference sequence).

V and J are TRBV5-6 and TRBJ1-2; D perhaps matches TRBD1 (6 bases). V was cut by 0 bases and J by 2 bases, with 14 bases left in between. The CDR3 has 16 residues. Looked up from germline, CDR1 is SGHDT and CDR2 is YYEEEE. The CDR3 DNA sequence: TGTGCCAGCAGCTTGGAGGGGTCAGGGGCCAACTATGGCTACACCTTC. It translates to CASSLEGSGANYGYTF.

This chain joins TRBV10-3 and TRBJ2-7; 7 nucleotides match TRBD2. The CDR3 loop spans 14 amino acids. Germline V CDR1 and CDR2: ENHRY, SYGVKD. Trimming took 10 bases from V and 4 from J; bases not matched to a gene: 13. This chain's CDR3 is CATLQGEGQYEQYF. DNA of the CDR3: TGTGCCACCCTTCAAGGGGAGGGCCAATACGAGCAGTACTTC.

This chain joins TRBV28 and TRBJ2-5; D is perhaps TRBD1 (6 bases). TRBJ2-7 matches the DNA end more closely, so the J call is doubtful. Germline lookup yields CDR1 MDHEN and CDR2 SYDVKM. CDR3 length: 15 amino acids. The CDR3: CASSATGTPYYEQYF. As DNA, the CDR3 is TGTGCCAGCAGTGCTACCGGGACACCCTACTACGAGCAGTACTTC.

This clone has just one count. CDR3 region: CASSFVPLAGYEQYF. CDR3 bases: TGTGCCAGCAGTTTCGTCCCCCTAGCGGGATACGAGCAGTACTTC. The chain links TRBV27 to TRBJ2-7, with TRBD2 matching over 9 bases. Looked up from germline, CDR1 is MNHEY and CDR2 is SMNVEV (reference sequence). CDR3 length equals 15 residues. The junction had 7 bases not matched to a gene; V was cut back by 3 bases and J by 4 bases.

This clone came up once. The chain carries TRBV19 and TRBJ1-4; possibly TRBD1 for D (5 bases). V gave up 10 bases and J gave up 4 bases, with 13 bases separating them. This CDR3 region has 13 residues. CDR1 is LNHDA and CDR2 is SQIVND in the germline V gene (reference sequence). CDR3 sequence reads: CAIRDRSNEKLFF. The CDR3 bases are TGTGCCATCCGAGACAGAAGTAATGAAAAACTGTTTTTT.

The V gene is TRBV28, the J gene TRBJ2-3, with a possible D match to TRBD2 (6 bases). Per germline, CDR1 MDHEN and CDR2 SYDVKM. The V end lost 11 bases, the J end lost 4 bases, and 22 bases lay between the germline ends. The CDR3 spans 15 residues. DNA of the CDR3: TGTGCCCACAAAGTGGGACGGGGGAACGCAGATACGCAGTATTTT. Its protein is CAHKVGRGNADTQYF.

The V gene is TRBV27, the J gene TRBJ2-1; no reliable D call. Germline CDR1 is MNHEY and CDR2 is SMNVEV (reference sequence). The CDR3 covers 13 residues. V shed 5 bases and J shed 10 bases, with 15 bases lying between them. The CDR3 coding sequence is TGTGCCAGCAGTCTACATTATAGGCGGGAGCAGTTCTTC. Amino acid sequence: CASSLHYRREQFF.

CDR3 sequence (DNA): TGTGCCAGCAGCTTGGACCAGGGGGCTCCCTCTGAAGCTTTCTTT. This translates into CASSLDQGAPSEAFF. V usage is TRBV5-4 and J usage is TRBJ1-1; 8 nucleotides line up with TRBD1. The junction had 7 bases not matched to a gene; V was cut back by 0 bases and J by 6 bases. Germline V CDR1 and CDR2: SGHNT, YYREEE (reference sequence). This CDR3 comprises 15 residues.

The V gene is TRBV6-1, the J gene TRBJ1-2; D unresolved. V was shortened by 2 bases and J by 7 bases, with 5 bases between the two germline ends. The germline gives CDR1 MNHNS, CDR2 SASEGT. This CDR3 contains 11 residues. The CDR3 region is CASSEMGGYTF. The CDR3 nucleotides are TGTGCCAGCAGTGAAATGGGTGGCTACACCTTC.

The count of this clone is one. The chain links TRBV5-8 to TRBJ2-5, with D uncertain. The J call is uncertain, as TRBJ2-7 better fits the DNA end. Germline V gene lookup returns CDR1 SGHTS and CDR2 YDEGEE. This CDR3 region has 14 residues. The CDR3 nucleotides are TGTGCCAGCAGCTTCGGAAAAAGCTCCTACGAGCAGTACTTC. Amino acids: CASSFGKSSYEQYF.

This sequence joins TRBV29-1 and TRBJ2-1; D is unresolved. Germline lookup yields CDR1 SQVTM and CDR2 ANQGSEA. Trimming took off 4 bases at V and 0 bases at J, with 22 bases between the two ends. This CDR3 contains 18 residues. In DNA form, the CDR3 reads TGCAGCGTTGTCGCGCTCGCTTTAACCCGGAGCTCCTACAATGAGCAGTTCTTC. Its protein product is CSVVALALTRSSYNEQFF.

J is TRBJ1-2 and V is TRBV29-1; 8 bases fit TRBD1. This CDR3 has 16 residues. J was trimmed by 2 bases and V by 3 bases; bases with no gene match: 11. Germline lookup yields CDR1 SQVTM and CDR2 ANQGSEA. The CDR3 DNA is TGCAGCGTTGATCACGGGCAGGGGGCAAGGAACTATGGCTACACCTTC. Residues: CSVDHGQGARNYGYTF.

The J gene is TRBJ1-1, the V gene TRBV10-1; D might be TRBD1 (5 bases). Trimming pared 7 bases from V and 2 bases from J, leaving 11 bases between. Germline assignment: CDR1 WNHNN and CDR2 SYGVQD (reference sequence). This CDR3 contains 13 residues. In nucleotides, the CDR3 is TGCGCCAGCAAAGGGGAGGGTAACACTGAAGCTTTCTTT. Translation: CASKGEGNTEAFF.

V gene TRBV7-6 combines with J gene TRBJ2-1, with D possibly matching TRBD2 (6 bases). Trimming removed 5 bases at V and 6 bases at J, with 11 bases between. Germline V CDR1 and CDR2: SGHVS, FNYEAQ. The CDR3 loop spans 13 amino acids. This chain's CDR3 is CASSPEGSNEQFF. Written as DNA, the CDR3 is TGTGCCAGCAGCCCGGAGGGGAGCAATGAGCAGTTCTTC.

CDR3 residues: CASRESEYSNQPQHF. The CDR3 coding sequence is TGTGCCAGCAGAGAATCGGAGTATAGCAATCAGCCCCAGCATTTT. The chain is built from TRBV28 and TRBJ1-5; D is ambiguous. V shed 6 bases and J shed 0 bases, with 12 bases lying between them. The CDR3 is 15 residues long. Germline CDR1 and CDR2: MDHEN and SYDVKM. Full variable domain (missing parts from reference TRBV28 and TRBJ1-5): DVKVTQSSRYLVKRTGEKVFLECVQDMDHENMFWYRQDPGLGLRLIYFSYDVKMKEKGDIPEGYSVSREKKERFSLILESASTNQTSMYLCASRESEYSNQPQHFGDGTRLSIL.

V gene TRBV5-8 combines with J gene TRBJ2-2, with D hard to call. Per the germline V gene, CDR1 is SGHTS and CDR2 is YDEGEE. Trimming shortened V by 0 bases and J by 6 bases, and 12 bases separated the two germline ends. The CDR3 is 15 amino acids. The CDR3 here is CASSLVIQSAGELFF. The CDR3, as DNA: TGTGCCAGCAGCTTGGTAATTCAGTCGGCCGGGGAGCTGTTTTTT.

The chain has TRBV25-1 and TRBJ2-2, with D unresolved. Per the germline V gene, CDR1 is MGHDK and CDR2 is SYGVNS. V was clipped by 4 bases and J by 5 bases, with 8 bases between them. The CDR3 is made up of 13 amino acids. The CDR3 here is CASSAKLTGELFF. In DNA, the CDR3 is TGTGCCAGCAGTGCTAAACTAACCGGGGAGCTGTTTTTT.

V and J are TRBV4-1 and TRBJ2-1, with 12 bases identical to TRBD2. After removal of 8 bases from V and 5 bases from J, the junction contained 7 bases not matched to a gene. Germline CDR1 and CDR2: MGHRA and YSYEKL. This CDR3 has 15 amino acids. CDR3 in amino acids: CASGSTSGRNNEQFF. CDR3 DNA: TGCGCCAGCGGCTCAACTAGCGGGAGGAACAATGAGCAGTTCTTC.

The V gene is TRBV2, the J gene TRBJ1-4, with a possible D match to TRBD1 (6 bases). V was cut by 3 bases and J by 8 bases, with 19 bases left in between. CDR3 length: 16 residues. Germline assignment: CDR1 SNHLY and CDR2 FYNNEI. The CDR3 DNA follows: TGTGCCAGCAGTGATTCAGTAAGGGGGTTTCAGGAAAAACTGTTTTTT. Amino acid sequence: CASSDSVRGFQEKLFF. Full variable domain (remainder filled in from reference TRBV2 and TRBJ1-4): EPEVTQTPSHQVTQMGQEVILRCVPISNHLYFYWYRQILGQKVEFLVSFYNNEISEKSEIFDDQFSVERPDGSNFTLKIRSTKLEDSAMYFCASSDSVRGFQEKLFFGSGTQLSVL.

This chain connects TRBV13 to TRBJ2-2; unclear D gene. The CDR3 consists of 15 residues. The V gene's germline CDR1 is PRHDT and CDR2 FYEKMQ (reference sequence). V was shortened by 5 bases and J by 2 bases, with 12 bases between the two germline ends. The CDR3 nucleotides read TGTGCCAGCAGCATGGGAAACTACAACACCGGGGAGCTGTTTTTT. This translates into CASSMGNYNTGELFF.

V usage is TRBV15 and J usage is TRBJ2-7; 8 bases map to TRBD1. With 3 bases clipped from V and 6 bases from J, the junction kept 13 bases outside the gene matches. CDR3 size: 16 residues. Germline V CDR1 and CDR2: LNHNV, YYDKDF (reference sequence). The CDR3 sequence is CATSRGVGQGHIEQYF. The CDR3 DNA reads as TGTGCCACCAGCAGGGGGGTCGGACAGGGCCATATCGAGCAGTACTTC.

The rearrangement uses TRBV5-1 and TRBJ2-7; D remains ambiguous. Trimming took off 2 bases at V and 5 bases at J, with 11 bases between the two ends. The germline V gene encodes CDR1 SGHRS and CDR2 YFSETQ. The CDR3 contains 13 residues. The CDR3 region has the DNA TGCGCCAGCAGCTTAAAGGTGCGCGACGAGCAGTACTTC. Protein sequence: CASSLKVRDEQYF.